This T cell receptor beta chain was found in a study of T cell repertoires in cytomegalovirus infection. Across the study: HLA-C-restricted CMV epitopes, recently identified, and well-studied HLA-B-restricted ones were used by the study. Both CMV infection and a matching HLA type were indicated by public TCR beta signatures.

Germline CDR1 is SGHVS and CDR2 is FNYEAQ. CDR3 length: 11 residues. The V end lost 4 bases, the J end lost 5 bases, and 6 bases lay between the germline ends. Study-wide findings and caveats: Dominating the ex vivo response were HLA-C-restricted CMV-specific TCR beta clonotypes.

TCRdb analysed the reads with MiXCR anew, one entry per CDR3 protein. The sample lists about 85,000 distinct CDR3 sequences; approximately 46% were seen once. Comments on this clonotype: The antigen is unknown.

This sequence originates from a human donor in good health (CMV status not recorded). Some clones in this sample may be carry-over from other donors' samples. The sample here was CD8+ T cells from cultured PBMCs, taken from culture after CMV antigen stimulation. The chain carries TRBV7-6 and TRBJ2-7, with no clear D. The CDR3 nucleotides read TGTGCCAGCAGCTCCTCAGACGAGCAGTACTTC. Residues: CASSSSDEQYF.